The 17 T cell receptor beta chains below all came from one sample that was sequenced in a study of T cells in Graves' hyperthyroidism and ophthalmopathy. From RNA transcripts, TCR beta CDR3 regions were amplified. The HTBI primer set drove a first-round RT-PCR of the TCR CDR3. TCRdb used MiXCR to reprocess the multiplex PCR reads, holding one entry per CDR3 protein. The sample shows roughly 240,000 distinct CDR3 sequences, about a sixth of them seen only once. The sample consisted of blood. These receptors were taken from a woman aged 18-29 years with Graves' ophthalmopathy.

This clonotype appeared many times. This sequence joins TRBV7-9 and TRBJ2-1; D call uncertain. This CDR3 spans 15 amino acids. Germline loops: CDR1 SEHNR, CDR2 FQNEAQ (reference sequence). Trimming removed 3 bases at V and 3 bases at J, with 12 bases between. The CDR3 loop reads CASSFSSPLYNEQFF. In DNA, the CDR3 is TGTGCCAGCAGCTTTTCATCCCCGCTCTACAATGAGCAGTTCTTC.

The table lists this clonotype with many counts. Written as DNA, the CDR3 is TGCAGTGCTAGCCGCGGAAGGATCAAGAATGAGCAGTTCTTC. The encoded protein is CSASRGRIKNEQFF. V usage is TRBV20-1 and J usage is TRBJ2-1; no clear D gene. Per the germline V gene, CDR1 is DFQATT and CDR2 is SNEGSKA (reference sequence). V was cut by 3 bases and J by 7 bases, with 16 bases left in between. CDR3 length: 14 residues.

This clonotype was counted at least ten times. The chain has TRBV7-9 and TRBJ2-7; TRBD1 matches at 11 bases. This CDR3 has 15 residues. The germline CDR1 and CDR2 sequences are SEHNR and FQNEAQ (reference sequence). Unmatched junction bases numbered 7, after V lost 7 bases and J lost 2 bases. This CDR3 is CASTAGTGGAYEQYF. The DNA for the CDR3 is TGTGCCAGCACCGCCGGGACAGGGGGAGCCTACGAGCAGTACTTC.

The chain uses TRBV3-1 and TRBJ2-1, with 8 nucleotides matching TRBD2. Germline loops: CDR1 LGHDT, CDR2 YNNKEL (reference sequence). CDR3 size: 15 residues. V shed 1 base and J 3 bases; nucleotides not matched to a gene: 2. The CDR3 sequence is CASSQVAGGYNEQFF. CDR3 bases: TGTGCCAGCAGCCAAGTCGCGGGGGGCTACAATGAGCAGTTCTTC.

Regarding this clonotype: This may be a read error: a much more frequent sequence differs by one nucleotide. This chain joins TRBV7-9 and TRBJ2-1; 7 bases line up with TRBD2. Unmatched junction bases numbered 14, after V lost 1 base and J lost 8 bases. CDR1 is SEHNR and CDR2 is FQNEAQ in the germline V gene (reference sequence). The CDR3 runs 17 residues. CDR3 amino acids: CASSLDRAGGSGDEQFF. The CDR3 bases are TGTGCCAGCAGCTTAGACCGTGCCGGCGGGAGTGGGGATGAGCAGTTCTTC.

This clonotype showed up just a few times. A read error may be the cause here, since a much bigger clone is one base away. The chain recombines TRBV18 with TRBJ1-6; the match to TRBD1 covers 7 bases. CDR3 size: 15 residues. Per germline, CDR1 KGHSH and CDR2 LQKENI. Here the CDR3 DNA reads TGTGCCAACTCACAACAGGGGACTAGAAATTCACCCCTCCACTTT. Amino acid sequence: CANSQQGTRNSPLHF.

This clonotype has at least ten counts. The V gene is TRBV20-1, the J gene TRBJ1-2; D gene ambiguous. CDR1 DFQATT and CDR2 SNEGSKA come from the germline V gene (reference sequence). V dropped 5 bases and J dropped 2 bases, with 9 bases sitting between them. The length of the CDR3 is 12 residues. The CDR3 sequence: CSAPDRNYGYTF. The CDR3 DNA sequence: TGCAGTGCTCCCGACCGGAACTATGGCTACACCTTC.

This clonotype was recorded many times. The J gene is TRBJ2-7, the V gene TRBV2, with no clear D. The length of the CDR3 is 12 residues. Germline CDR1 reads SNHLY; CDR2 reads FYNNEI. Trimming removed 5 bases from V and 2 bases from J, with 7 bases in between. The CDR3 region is CASSPPPYEQYF. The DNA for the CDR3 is TGTGCCAGCAGTCCCCCACCCTACGAGCAGTACTTC.

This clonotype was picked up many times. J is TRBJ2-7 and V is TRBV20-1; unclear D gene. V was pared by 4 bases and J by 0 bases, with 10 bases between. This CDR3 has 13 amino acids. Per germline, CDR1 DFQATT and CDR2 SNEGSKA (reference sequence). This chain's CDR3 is CSAKDANSYEQYF. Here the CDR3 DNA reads TGCAGTGCTAAGGACGCCAACTCCTACGAGCAGTACTTC.

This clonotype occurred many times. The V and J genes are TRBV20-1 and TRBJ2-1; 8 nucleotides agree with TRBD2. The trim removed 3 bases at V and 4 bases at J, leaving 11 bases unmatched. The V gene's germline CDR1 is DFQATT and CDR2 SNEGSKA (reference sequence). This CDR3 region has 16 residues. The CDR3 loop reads CSASRMLAGPYNEQFF. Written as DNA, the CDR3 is TGCAGTGCTAGCCGGATGCTAGCGGGCCCATACAATGAGCAGTTCTTC.

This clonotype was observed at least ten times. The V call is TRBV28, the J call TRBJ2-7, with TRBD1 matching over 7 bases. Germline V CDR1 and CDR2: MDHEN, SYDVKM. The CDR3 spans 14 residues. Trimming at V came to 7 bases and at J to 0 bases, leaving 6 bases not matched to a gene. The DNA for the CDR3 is TGTGCCAGCACCCCGGACAGGATCTCCTACGAGCAGTACTTC. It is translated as CASTPDRISYEQYF.

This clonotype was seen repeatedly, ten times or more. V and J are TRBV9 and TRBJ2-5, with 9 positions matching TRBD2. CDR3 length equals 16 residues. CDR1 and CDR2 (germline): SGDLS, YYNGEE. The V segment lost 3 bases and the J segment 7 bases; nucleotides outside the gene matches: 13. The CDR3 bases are TGTGCCAGCAGCGAGGGGGGTGTTTCGCGGGGGGGGACCCAGTACTTC. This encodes CASSEGGVSRGGTQYF.

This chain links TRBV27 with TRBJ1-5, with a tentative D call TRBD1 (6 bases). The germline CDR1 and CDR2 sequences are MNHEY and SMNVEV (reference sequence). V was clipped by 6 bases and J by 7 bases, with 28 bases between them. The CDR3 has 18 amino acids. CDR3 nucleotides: TGTGCCAGCAGCCCTTCTAGCGGGAGGGGGGGAAGTCGGCAGCCCCAGCATTTT. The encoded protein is CASSPSSGRGGSRQPQHF.

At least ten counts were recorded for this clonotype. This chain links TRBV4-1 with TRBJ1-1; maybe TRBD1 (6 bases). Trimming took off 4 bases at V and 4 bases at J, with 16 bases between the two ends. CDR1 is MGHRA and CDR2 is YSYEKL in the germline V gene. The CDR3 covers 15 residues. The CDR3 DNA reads TGCGCCAGCAGCCTCGGGGGGGGGCATATCACTGAAGCTTTCTTT. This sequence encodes CASSLGGGHITEAFF.

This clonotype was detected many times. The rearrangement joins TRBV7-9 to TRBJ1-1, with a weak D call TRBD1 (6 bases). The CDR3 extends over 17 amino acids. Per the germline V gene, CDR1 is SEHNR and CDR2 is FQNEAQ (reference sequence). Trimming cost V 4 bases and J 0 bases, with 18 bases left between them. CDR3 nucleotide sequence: TGTGCCAGCAGCTCTAAGGGGGGTGTAGGGATGAACACTGAAGCTTTCTTT. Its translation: CASSSKGGVGMNTEAFF.

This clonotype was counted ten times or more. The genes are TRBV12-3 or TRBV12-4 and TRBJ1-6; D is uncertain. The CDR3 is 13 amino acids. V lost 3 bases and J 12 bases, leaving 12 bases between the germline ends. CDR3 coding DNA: TGTGCCAGCAGTTTCCGGGCCTCCGAACCCCTCCACTTT. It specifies CASSFRASEPLHF.

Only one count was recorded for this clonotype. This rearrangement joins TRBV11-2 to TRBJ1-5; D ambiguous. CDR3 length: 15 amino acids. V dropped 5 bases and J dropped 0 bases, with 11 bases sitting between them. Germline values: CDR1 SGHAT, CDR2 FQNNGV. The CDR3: CASSARWHSNQPQHF. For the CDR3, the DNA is TGTGCCAGCAGCGCCCGGTGGCATAGCAATCAGCCCCAGCATTTT.